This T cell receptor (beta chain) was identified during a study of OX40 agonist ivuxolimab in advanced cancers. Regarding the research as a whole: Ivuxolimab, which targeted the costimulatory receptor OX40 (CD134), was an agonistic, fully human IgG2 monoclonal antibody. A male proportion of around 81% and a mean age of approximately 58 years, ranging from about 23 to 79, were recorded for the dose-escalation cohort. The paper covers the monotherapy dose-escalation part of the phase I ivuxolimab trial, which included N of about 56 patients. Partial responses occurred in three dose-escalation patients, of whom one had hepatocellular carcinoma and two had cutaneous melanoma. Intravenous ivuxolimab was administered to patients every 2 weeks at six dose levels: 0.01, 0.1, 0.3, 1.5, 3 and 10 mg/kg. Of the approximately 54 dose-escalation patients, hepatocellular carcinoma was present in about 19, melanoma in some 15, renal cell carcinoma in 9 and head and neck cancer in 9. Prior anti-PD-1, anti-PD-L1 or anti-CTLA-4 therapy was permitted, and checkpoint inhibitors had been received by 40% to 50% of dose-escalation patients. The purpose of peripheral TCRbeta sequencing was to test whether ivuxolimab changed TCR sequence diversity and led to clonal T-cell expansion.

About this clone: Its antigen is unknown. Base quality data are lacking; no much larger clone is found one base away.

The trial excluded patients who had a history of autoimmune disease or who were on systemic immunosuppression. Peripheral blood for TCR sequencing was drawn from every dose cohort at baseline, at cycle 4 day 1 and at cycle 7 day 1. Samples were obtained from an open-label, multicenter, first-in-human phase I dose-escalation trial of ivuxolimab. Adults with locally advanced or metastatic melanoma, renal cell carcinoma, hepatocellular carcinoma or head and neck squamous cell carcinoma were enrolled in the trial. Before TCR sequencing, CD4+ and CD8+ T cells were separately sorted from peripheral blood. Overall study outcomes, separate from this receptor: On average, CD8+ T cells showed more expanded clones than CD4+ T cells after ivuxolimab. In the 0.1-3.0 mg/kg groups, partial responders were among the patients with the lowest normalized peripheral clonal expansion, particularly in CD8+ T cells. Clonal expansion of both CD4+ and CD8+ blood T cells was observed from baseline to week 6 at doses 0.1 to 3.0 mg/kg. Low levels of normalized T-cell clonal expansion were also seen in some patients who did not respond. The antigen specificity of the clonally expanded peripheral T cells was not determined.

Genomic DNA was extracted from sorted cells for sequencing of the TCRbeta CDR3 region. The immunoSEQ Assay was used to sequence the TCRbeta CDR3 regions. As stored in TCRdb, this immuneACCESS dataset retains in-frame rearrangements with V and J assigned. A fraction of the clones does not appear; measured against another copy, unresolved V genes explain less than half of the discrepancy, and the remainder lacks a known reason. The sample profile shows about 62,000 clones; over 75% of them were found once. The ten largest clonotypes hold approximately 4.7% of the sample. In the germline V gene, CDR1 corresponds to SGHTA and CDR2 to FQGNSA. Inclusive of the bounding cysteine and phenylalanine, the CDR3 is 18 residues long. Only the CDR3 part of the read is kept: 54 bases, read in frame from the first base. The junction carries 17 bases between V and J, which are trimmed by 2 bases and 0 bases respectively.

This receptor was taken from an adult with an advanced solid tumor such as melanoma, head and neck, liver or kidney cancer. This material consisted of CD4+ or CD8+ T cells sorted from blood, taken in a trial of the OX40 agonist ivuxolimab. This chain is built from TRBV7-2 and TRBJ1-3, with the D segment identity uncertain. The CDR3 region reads CASSLQPHPKPSGNTIYF. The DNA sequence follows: TGTGCCAGCAGCTTACAACCACATCCCAAACCCTCTGGAAACACCATATATTTT.